This entry describes one TCR beta chain. Antigen unknown. This entry belongs to a study of beta chain features in type 1 diabetes. Whole-study context: Sorted cell examination encompassed approximately 110 million cells across all samples. Study results and limitations: Shortening of TCRB CDR3s, moderate but significant, appeared in all four CD4+ subsets of Type 1 diabetes patients.

One heparinised blood draw, averaging roughly 120 mL, came from each donor. The study reverse transcribed the entire isolated RNA, so it sequenced expressed TCRB transcripts. Method: immunoSEQ multiplex PCR; TCRdb's copy keeps in-frame clones and lacks some. The sample contains more than 250,000 clones, roughly an eighth of which appear only once. Trimming took off 0 bases at V and 4 bases at J, with 10 bases between the two ends. This CDR3 is 14 amino acids long. Germline V gene sequence: CDR1 SGHRS, CDR2 YFSETQ. The sequence was obtained from a man aged 25-40 years with type 1 diabetes. Sequences were obtained from naive CD4+ T cells from blood. The V call is TRBV5-1, the J call TRBJ2-5; maybe TRBD1 (6 bases). The CDR3: CASSLEGRGETQYF. CDR3 nucleotides: TGCGCCAGCAGCTTGGAAGGCAGGGGAGAGACCCAGTACTTC.